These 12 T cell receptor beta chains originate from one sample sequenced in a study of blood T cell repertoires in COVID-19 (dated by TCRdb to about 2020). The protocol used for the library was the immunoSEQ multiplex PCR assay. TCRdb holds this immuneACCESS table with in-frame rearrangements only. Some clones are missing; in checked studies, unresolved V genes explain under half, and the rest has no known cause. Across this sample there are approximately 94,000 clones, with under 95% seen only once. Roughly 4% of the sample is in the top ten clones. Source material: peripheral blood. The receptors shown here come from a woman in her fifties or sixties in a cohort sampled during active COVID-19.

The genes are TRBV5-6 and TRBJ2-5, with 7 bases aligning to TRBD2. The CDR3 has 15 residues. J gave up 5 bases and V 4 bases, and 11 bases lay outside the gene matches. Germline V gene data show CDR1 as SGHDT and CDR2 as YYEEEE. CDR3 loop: CASSAAGRPTETQYF. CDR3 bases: TGTGCCAGCAGCGCAGCCGGGAGGCCCACCGAGACCCAGTACTTC.

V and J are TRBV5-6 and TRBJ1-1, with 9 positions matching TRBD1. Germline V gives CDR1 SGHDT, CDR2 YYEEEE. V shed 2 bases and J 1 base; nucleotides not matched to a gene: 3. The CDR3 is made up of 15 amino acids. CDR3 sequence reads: CASSFLDRGNTEAFF. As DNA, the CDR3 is TGTGCCAGCAGCTTTCTGGACAGGGGGAACACTGAAGCTTTCTTT.

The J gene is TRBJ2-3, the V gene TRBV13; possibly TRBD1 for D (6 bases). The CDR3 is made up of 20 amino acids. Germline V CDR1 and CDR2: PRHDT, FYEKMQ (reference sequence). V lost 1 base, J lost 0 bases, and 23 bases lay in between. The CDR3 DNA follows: TGTGCCAGCAGCTTAGTTGGTTCCTGGATCGGACAGCTAAGCACAGATACGCAGTATTTT. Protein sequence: CASSLVGSWIGQLSTDTQYF.

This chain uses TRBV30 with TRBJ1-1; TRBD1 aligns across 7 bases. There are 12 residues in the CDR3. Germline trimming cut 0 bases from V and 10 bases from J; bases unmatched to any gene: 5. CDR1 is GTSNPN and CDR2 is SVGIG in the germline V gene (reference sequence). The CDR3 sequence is CAWSVQGLVAFF. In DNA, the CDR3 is TGTGCCTGGAGTGTACAGGGGCTGGTAGCTTTCTTT.

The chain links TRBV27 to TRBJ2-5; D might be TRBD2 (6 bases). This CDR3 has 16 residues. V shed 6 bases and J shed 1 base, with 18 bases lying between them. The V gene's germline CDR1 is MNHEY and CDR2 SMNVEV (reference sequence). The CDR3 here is CASSRMASSAQETQYF. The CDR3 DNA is TGTGCCAGCAGCCGAATGGCCTCTAGCGCCCAAGAGACCCAGTACTTC.

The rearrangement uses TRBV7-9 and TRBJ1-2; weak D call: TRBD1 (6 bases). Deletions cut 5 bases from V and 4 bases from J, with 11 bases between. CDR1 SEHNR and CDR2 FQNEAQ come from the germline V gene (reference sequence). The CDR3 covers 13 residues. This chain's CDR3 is CASSVTGFYGYTF. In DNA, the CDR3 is TGTGCCAGCAGCGTGACAGGCTTCTATGGCTACACCTTC.

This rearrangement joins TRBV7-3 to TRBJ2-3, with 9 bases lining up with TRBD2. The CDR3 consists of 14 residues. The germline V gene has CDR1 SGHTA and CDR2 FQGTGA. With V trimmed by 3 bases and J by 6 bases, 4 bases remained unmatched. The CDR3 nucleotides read TGTGCCAGCAGCTTGGCTAGCGGGAAGGATACGCAGTATTTT. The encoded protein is CASSLASGKDTQYF.

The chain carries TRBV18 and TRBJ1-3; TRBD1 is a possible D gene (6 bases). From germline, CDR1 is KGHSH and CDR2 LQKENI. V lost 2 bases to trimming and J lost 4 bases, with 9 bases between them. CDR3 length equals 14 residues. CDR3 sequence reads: CASSPDGGGNTIYF. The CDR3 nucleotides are TGTGCCAGCTCACCAGATGGGGGCGGAAACACCATATATTTT.

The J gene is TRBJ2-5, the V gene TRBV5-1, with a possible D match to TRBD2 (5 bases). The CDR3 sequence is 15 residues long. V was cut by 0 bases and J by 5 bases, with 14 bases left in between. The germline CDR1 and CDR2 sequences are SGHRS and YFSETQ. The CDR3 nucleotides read TGCGCCAGCAGCTTGGGCTCGGGGATTAGGGAGACCCAGTACTTC. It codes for CASSLGSGIRETQYF.

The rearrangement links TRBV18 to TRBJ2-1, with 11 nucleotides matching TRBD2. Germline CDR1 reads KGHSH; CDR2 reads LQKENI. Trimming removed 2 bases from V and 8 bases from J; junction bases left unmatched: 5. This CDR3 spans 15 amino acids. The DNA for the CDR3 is TGTGCCAGCTCACCAGTAGCGGGAGGGCTACATGAGCAGTTCTTC. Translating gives CASSPVAGGLHEQFF.

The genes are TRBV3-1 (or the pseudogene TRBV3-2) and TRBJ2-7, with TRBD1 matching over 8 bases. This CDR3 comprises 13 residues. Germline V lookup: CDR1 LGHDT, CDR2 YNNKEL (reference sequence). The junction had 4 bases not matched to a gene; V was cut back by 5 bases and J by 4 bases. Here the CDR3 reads CASSSRQGYEQYF. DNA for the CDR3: TGTGCCAGCAGCTCTAGACAGGGGTACGAGCAGTACTTC.

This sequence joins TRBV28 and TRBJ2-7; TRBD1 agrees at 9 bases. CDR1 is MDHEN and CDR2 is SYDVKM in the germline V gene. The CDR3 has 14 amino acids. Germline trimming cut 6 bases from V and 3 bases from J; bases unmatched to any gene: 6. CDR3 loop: CASSAGTGIYEQYF. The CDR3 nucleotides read TGTGCCAGCAGCGCCGGGACAGGGATCTACGAGCAGTACTTC.